One sample yielded the 7 T cell receptor beta chains listed below, sequenced in a study of beta chain features in type 1 diabetes. General study points: Shorter TCRB CDR3s, moderately but significantly so, were found in Type 1 diabetes patients in all four CD4+ subsets.

The entirety of the isolated RNA underwent reverse transcription, so expressed TCRB transcripts were sequenced. Here immunoSEQ multiplex PCR was the method, and the copy in TCRdb shows in-frame clones only, minus some. The sample shows about 260,000 clones, approximately 20% of them seen only once. Their antigens are not known. The specimen sequenced was naive CD4+ T cells from blood. Receptors originate from a woman between 35 and 50 years old with type 1 diabetes.

The chain combines TRBV2 with TRBJ2-7, with 14 nucleotides matching TRBD2. V was clipped by 10 bases and J by 5 bases; unmatched bases: 4. Germline lookup yields CDR1 SNHLY and CDR2 FYNNEI. The CDR3 runs to 13 residues. DNA for the CDR3: TGTGCCACCGGGACTAGCGGGGGTAACGAGCAGTACTTC. This encodes CATGTSGGNEQYF.

This chain connects TRBV15 to TRBJ1-1; D is unclear. The V gene lost 0 bases and the J gene lost 11 bases, with 16 bases spanning the gap. This CDR3 region has 14 residues. Germline assignment: CDR1 LNHNV and CDR2 YYDKDF (reference sequence). The CDR3 region is CATSRDNRESVAFF. CDR3 coding DNA: TGTGCCACCAGCAGAGATAATAGGGAGTCCGTCGCTTTCTTT.

This sequence joins TRBV11-2 and TRBJ2-3; weak D call: TRBD2 (6 bases). CDR3 length: 16 amino acids. Trimming shortened V by 4 bases and J by 5 bases, and 19 bases separated the two germline ends. Germline values: CDR1 SGHAT, CDR2 FQNNGV. CDR3 region: CASSYHSGSEGDTQYF. CDR3 sequence (DNA): TGTGCCAGCAGCTATCACTCCGGGAGTGAGGGAGATACGCAGTATTTT.

This clone was recorded a few times. CDR3 sequence (DNA): TGTGCCAGCAGAGTTCGGGACAGGGGTTTCTACGAGCAGTACTTC. It codes for CASRVRDRGFYEQYF. The chain links TRBV6-6 to TRBJ2-7; 10 bases map to TRBD1. The CDR3 sequence is 15 residues long. Germline assignment: CDR1 MNHNY and CDR2 SVGAGI (reference sequence). V lost 6 bases, J lost 3 bases, and 8 bases stayed unmatched.

In its sample, this clone was seen a few times. Here the CDR3 DNA reads TGTGCCAGCAGCCTATTAGCGGGAACGAACACCGGGGAGCTGTTTTTT. Amino acids: CASSLLAGTNTGELFF. The rearrangement links TRBV7-2 to TRBJ2-2; 8 bases map to TRBD2. Germline V gene lookup returns CDR1 SGHTA and CDR2 FQGNSA. The V segment lost 5 bases and the J segment 0 bases; nucleotides outside the gene matches: 5. The CDR3 consists of 16 residues.

This clone came up once. The V and J genes are TRBV5-1 and TRBJ2-7, with D maybe TRBD1 (6 bases). CDR1 SGHRS and CDR2 YFSETQ come from the germline V gene. V was clipped by 2 bases and J by 5 bases, with 14 bases between them. The CDR3 is 14 amino acids. The CDR3 is CASSFSTGSNEQYF. The DNA for the CDR3 is TGCGCCAGCAGCTTTTCAACAGGGAGTAACGAGCAGTACTTC. Full variable domain (outside the CDR3, taken from reference TRBV5-1 and TRBJ2-7): KAGVTQTPRYLIKTRGQQVTLSCSPISGHRSVSWYQQTPGQGLQFLFEYFSETQRNKGNFPGRFSGRQFSNSRSEMNVSTLELGDSALYLCASSFSTGSNEQYFGPGTRLTVT.

The sample holds a few counts of this clone. V is TRBV29-1 and J is TRBJ2-3; 11 bases agree with TRBD2. The V gene's germline CDR1 is SQVTM and CDR2 ANQGSEA. The CDR3 covers 16 residues. Unmatched junction bases numbered 13, after V lost 7 bases and J lost 4 bases. For the CDR3, the DNA is TGCAGCGCGGTACGGCTAGCGGGAGGACTGGCAGATACGCAGTATTTT. This encodes CSAVRLAGGLADTQYF.